The next 30 T cell receptor beta chains were all read from a single sample in a study of siplizumab effects on memory and regulatory T cells. The data were produced by immunoSEQ multiplex PCR, yet TCRdb's version contains in-frame clones alone and is incomplete. The table lists 110,000 or so clones, 90% to 95% of them singletons, with around 0.29% in the top ten. Sequencing input: CD4+ T cells sorted from blood. The receptor source for this set is a human donor in good health.

The CDR3 DNA is TGTGCCAGCAGCTTCAAACCCGGGACCGAGCAGTACTTC. Its protein is CASSFKPGTEQYF. J is TRBJ2-7 and V is TRBV7-2, with D perhaps being TRBD1 or TRBD2 (5 bases each). CDR1 is SGHTA, CDR2 FQGNSA, per germline. Trimming took 3 bases from V and 6 from J, leaving 12 bases between them. The CDR3 sequence is 13 residues long. The full variable domain, its missing parts supplied by reference TRBV7-2 and TRBJ2-7, is GAGVSQSPSNKVTEKGKDVELRCDPISGHTALYWYRQSLGQGLEFLIYFQGNSAPDKSGLPSDRFSAERTGGSVSTLTIQRTQQEDSAVYLCASSFKPGTEQYFGPGTRLTVT.

The J gene is TRBJ2-5, the V gene TRBV5-1, with D uncertain. Trimming took 4 bases from V and 5 from J, leaving 9 bases between them. In germline, CDR1 is SGHRS, CDR2 YFSETQ. The CDR3 is 12 residues long. CDR3 sequence reads: CASSPTPETQYF. DNA of the CDR3: TGCGCCAGCAGCCCGACTCCCGAGACCCAGTACTTC.

This clone has more than one count but fewer than ten. The rearrangement uses TRBV7-3 and TRBJ1-2; 10 bases fit TRBD1. This CDR3 contains 13 residues. J lost 6 bases, V lost 4 bases, and 2 bases had no gene match. The germline CDR1 and CDR2 sequences are SGHTA and FQGTGA. The CDR3 DNA follows: TGTGCCAGCAGCTCGGGACAGGGGCATGGCTACACCTTC. Amino acid sequence: CASSSGQGHGYTF.

The chain recombines TRBV5-1 with TRBJ1-1; D may be TRBD1 (5 bases). This CDR3 is 16 amino acids long. The V end was cut by 0 bases, the J end by 2 bases, with 14 bases between. CDR1 SGHRS and CDR2 YFSETQ come from the germline V gene. CDR3 amino acids: CASSLARQGANTEAFF. In DNA form, the CDR3 reads TGCGCCAGCAGCTTGGCGCGGCAGGGCGCCAACACTGAAGCTTTCTTT. Full variable domain (missing parts from reference TRBV5-1 and TRBJ1-1): KAGVTQTPRYLIKTRGQQVTLSCSPISGHRSVSWYQQTPGQGLQFLFEYFSETQRNKGNFPGRFSGRQFSNSRSEMNVSTLELGDSALYLCASSLARQGANTEAFFGQGTRLTVV.

The genes are TRBV11-2 and TRBJ2-3; TRBD2 matches at 7 bases. The germline gives CDR1 SGHAT, CDR2 FQNNGV. CDR3 length equals 15 residues. In DNA form, the CDR3 reads TGTGCTACTACCTGGGGGAGGGCTTTGACAGATACGCAGTATTTT. It yields the protein CATTWGRALTDTQYF.

The V gene is TRBV6-1, the J gene TRBJ1-5, with D perhaps TRBD1 (5 bases). Looked up from germline, CDR1 is MNHNS and CDR2 is SASEGT. There are 15 residues in the CDR3. With 6 bases removed from V and 0 bases from J, the gap between germline ends came to 12 bases. Written as DNA, the CDR3 is TGTGCCAGCAGCAAGCACAGGCTTAGCAATCAGCCCCAGCATTTT. This encodes CASSKHRLSNQPQHF.

This rearrangement joins TRBV4-2 to TRBJ1-3; possibly TRBD1 for D (6 bases). The CDR3 has 16 amino acids. CDR1 LGHNA and CDR2 YNFKEQ come from the germline V gene. V was pared by 1 base and J by 0 bases, with 10 bases between. CDR3 nucleotides: TGTGCCAGCAGCCAAGCACAGGGCCGCTCTGGAAACACCATATATTTT. It encodes CASSQAQGRSGNTIYF.

This chain uses TRBV5-1 with TRBJ1-3, with 7 positions matching TRBD1. Trimming removed 0 bases from V and 4 bases from J; junction bases left unmatched: 7. The CDR3 runs 16 residues. The V gene's germline CDR1 is SGHRS and CDR2 YFSETQ. As DNA, the CDR3 is TGCGCCAGCAGCTTGGGACCAGGGGGAAACGGAAACACCATATATTTT. Residues: CASSLGPGGNGNTIYF.

The chain has TRBV5-1 and TRBJ1-3; 8 bases match TRBD1. The CDR3 spans 18 residues. Trimming at V came to 1 base and at J to 3 bases, leaving 12 bases not matched to a gene. Germline V gene data show CDR1 as SGHRS and CDR2 as YFSETQ. CDR3 DNA sequence: TGCGCCAGCAGCTTGCAGTCAGGGGGCGGTAAATTTGGAAACACCATATATTTT. Amino acid sequence: CASSLQSGGGKFGNTIYF.

This chain uses TRBV5-1 with TRBJ2-3; possible D gene TRBD2, 6 bases. CDR1 SGHRS and CDR2 YFSETQ come from the germline V gene. The V gene lost 4 bases and the J gene lost 1 base, with 16 bases spanning the gap. The CDR3 has 16 amino acids. CDR3 protein: CASSAVGGGGTDTQYF. In nucleotides, the CDR3 is TGCGCCAGCAGCGCAGTCGGAGGAGGGGGCACAGATACGCAGTATTTT.

This clone has only a few counts. V usage is TRBV11-2 and J usage is TRBJ1-1, with D possibly TRBD1 on 5 matching bases. The germline V gene encodes CDR1 SGHAT and CDR2 FQNNGV. The CDR3 runs to 13 residues. The germline V and J ends were trimmed by 8 bases and 2 bases, with 12 bases remaining between them. The CDR3: CASSFQGNTEAFF. The CDR3 DNA reads TGTGCCAGCTCCTTTCAGGGAAACACTGAAGCTTTCTTT. The whole variable domain, filled in from reference TRBV11-2 and TRBJ1-1, reads EAGVAQSPRYKIIEKRQSVAFWCNPISGHATLYWYQQILGQGPKLLIQFQNNGVVDDSQLPKDRFSAERLKGVDSTLKIQPAKLEDSAVYLCASSFQGNTEAFFGQGTRLTVV.

V gene TRBV6-1 combines with J gene TRBJ2-4; D is ambiguous. Trimming took 1 base from V and 3 from J, leaving 10 bases between them. CDR3 length equals 15 residues. Looked up from germline, CDR1 is MNHNS and CDR2 is SASEGT. The CDR3 reads CASSEVRMDKNIQYF. As DNA, the CDR3 is TGTGCCAGCAGTGAAGTAAGGATGGACAAAAACATTCAGTACTTC.

This chain joins TRBV6-4 and TRBJ2-2; 9 nucleotides agree with TRBD1. Per the germline V gene, CDR1 is MRHNA and CDR2 is SNTAGT. The CDR3 runs 14 residues. J gave up 3 bases and V 5 bases, and 1 base lay outside the gene matches. The CDR3 region is CASSRQGDTGELFF. CDR3 in DNA: TGTGCCAGCAGTCGACAGGGGGACACCGGGGAGCTGTTTTTT.

DNA for the CDR3: TGCGCCAGCAGCGAGACTAGCGGGGCGGGCACCGGGGAGCTGTTTTTT. It codes for CASSETSGAGTGELFF. The gene calls are TRBV5-1 and TRBJ2-2; TRBD2 matches 11 bases. Trimming removed 4 bases from V and 4 bases from J; junction bases left unmatched: 6. The CDR3 is 16 amino acids. CDR1 is SGHRS, CDR2 YFSETQ, per germline.

V and J are TRBV28 and TRBJ1-2; D possibly corresponds to TRBD1 (5 bases). CDR1 and CDR2 from the germline V gene are MDHEN and SYDVKM. This CDR3 is built from 15 residues. The V end was cut by 2 bases, the J end by 4 bases, with 14 bases between. The CDR3 spells CASSLILTRAYGYTF. CDR3 bases: TGTGCCAGCAGTTTAATACTCACCAGGGCCTATGGCTACACCTTC.

Regarding this clone: The sample holds other DNA sequences that translate to the same CDR3. The J gene is TRBJ2-5, the V gene TRBV20-1; D gene unclear. Germline-derived CDR1 and CDR2 are DFQATT and SNEGSKA (reference sequence). This CDR3 is 10 amino acids long. The V end was cut by 5 bases, the J end by 3 bases, with 4 bases between. The CDR3 coding sequence is TGCAGTGCTTCAGAAGAGACCCAGTACTTC. This codes for CSASEETQYF.

This chain's CDR3 is CATSSGETQYF. In DNA form, the CDR3 reads TGTGCCACCAGCAGTGGAGAGACCCAGTACTTC. The rearrangement links TRBV15 to TRBJ2-5; D is unclear. The CDR3 has 11 amino acids. The germline gives CDR1 LNHNV, CDR2 YYDKDF (reference sequence). V was cut by 3 bases and J by 4 bases, with 3 bases left in between.

On this clone itself: One end of the junction varies from germline; a read error may be responsible. The CDR3 coding sequence is TGTGCCAGTAGTGATCTGGGTGGGATAGAGACCCAGTACTTC. Translated, it gives CASSDLGGIETQYF. The chain combines TRBV2 with TRBJ2-5; D not certain. The CDR3 has 14 residues. CDR1 SNHLY and CDR2 FYNNEI come from the germline V gene.

V and J are TRBV6-1 and TRBJ1-1; D possibly corresponds to TRBD1 (5 bases). The V end was cut by 3 bases, the J end by 5 bases, with 13 bases between. The CDR3 covers 14 residues. Germline V CDR1 and CDR2: MNHNS, SASEGT. CDR3 bases: TGTGCCAGCAGTGACCGCCACCAGGGTACTGAAGCTTTCTTT. Translated: CASSDRHQGTEAFF.

This chain connects TRBV29-1 to TRBJ2-1; 8 nucleotides align to TRBD2. There are 10 residues in the CDR3. Trimming cost V 7 bases and J 10 bases; bases outside gene matches: 3. The V gene's germline CDR1 is SQVTM and CDR2 ANQGSEA. The CDR3 region has the DNA TGCAGCGCAGGGACTAGGGAGCAGTTCTTC. Its protein product is CSAGTREQFF.

Written as DNA, the CDR3 is TGTGCCACCCCGATGTCACAGGGCCAGAACTATGGCTACACCTTC. Its protein product is CATPMSQGQNYGYTF. This chain uses TRBV6-6 with TRBJ1-2; D might be TRBD1 (6 bases). The germline V gene has CDR1 MNHNY and CDR2 SVGAGI (reference sequence). CDR3 length: 15 residues. V was shortened by 10 bases and J by 2 bases, with 20 bases between the two germline ends.

This rearrangement joins TRBV7-8 to TRBJ1-1; D is ambiguous. This CDR3 spans 12 amino acids. V was trimmed by 5 bases and J by 5 bases, leaving 9 bases between them. Germline CDR1 SGHVS, CDR2 FQNEAQ. CDR3 DNA: TGTGCCAGCAGCCACAGAGGGACTGAAGCTTTCTTT. Protein: CASSHRGTEAFF.

The chain carries TRBV6-5 and TRBJ2-2; D possibly corresponds to TRBD2 (6 bases). CDR3 length equals 15 residues. Deletions cut 3 bases from V and 7 bases from J, with 15 bases between. From germline, CDR1 is MNHEY and CDR2 SVGAGI. CDR3 region: CASSYRTGVIGELFF. The CDR3 DNA reads TGTGCCAGCAGTTATCGGACGGGAGTAATCGGGGAGCTGTTTTTT.

The rearrangement joins TRBV5-6 to TRBJ1-1, with unresolved D. With 0 bases removed from V and 5 bases from J, the gap between germline ends came to 14 bases. Germline assignment: CDR1 SGHDT and CDR2 YYEEEE. This CDR3 region has 15 residues. The CDR3 is CASSLVGPIGTEAFF. CDR3 in DNA: TGTGCCAGCAGCTTGGTAGGCCCCATAGGGACTGAAGCTTTCTTT.

The genes are TRBV11-3 and TRBJ1-5; D may be TRBD1 (6 bases). V was trimmed by 7 bases and J by 6 bases, leaving 22 bases between them. CDR3 length: 16 residues. Looked up from germline, CDR1 is SGHNT and CDR2 is YENEEA. DNA for the CDR3: TGTGCCAGCATGCACGCCTACGGGGGGGCAAGTCAGCCCCAGCATTTT. The encoded protein is CASMHAYGGASQPQHF.

This rearrangement joins TRBV4-1 to TRBJ1-5; TRBD1 might be the D (5 bases). CDR1 and CDR2 from the germline V gene are MGHRA and YSYEKL. CDR3 length equals 13 residues. V gave up 3 bases and J gave up 5 bases, with 8 bases separating them. The CDR3 DNA reads TGCGCCAGCAGCCAGGGGGTTTATCAGCCCCAGCATTTT. It translates to CASSQGVYQPQHF.

This clone was recorded once. V and J are TRBV9 and TRBJ1-3, with TRBD1 matching 12 bases. V lost 0 bases and J lost 9; bases outside the gene matches: 7. Germline loops: CDR1 SGDLS, CDR2 YYNGEE. CDR3 length: 16 residues. The CDR3: CASSVEGTGGEGTIYF. Written as DNA, the CDR3 is TGTGCCAGCAGCGTAGAGGGGACAGGGGGCGAAGGCACCATATATTTT.

The chain uses TRBV7-8 and TRBJ2-7; 9 positions agree with TRBD2. With 1 base clipped from V and 3 bases from J, the junction kept 4 bases outside the gene matches. The CDR3 runs 15 residues. Germline loops: CDR1 SGHVS, CDR2 FQNEAQ. The CDR3 sequence: CASSLGLAAVYEQYF. The DNA for the CDR3 is TGTGCCAGCAGCTTAGGACTAGCGGCGGTCTACGAGCAGTACTTC.

This chain joins TRBV18 and TRBJ1-4; D perhaps matches TRBD1 (6 bases). V gave up 2 bases and J gave up 0 bases, with 10 bases separating them. CDR1 is KGHSH and CDR2 is LQKENI in the germline V gene. The CDR3 is made up of 16 amino acids. Here the CDR3 reads CASSPGGQATNEKLFF. CDR3 DNA sequence: TGTGCCAGCTCACCAGGGGGCCAAGCAACTAATGAAAAACTGTTTTTT.

The chain is built from TRBV7-2 and TRBJ1-4; 9 bases map to TRBD1. V gave up 4 bases and J gave up 8 bases; unmatched junction bases: 8. CDR1 is SGHTA, CDR2 FQGNSA, per germline. This CDR3 region has 15 residues. The CDR3 nucleotides read TGTGCCAGCAGCTCTCTGGGGACAGGGAGGGAAAAACTGTTTTTT. It codes for CASSSLGTGREKLFF. Combining the CDR3 with reference TRBV7-2 and TRBJ1-4 gives the whole variable domain GAGVSQSPSNKVTEKGKDVELRCDPISGHTALYWYRQSLGQGLEFLIYFQGNSAPDKSGLPSDRFSAERTGGSVSTLTIQRTQQEDSAVYLCASSSLGTGREKLFFGSGTQLSVL.